This TCR beta chain was captured by sequencing in a study of T cell repertoires in cytomegalovirus infection (dated by TCRdb to between 2019 and 2020). Notes on the research overall: Because public TCR beta signatures pointed to carriage of CMV infection together with the matching HLA type, the HLA type of each donor mattered for the analysis. Points the paper makes about the study in general: The ex vivo response was dominated by HLA-C-restricted CMV-specific TCR beta clonotypes, which also provided the single most frequent clonotype in two of eight donors. In both this cohort and an independent roughly 330-donor cohort, the cumulative frequency of public TCR beta family members distinguished carriers of CMV infection plus the relevant HLA type.

Instrument used: Illumina HiSeq 1500. Through fastp at Q25 and MiXCR, TCRdb rebuilt clones from the public reads, retaining in-frame beta chains. Rows are combined by CDR3 protein, so each entry shows the most common genes and DNA. The sample data list about 100,000 distinct CDR3 sequences, and approximately 17% of these were observed just once. The ten largest clones add up to 8% of the sample. As regards this clonotype: No antigen is known for it. One base away there is no much larger clone; base qualities are not given.

V is cut by 4 bases and J by 0 bases, and the space between the germline ends is 12 bases. The germline V gene gives CDR1 as LGHNA and CDR2 as YNFKEQ. The CDR3 spans 15 residues, from the cysteine through the phenylalanine. Kept here is only the CDR3 DNA, which spans 45 bases and is read in frame from base 1. The receptor was derived from a human donor in good health (CMV status not recorded). Some clones in this sample may be carry-over from other donors' samples. The specimen sequenced was PBMCs. Recombination linked TRBV4-2 to TRBJ1-1; no D gene is confidently identified. The CDR3 corresponds to CASSPPDGLNTEAFF. The sequence in DNA is TGTGCCAGCAGCCCCCCGGACGGCCTGAACACTGAAGCTTTCTTT.